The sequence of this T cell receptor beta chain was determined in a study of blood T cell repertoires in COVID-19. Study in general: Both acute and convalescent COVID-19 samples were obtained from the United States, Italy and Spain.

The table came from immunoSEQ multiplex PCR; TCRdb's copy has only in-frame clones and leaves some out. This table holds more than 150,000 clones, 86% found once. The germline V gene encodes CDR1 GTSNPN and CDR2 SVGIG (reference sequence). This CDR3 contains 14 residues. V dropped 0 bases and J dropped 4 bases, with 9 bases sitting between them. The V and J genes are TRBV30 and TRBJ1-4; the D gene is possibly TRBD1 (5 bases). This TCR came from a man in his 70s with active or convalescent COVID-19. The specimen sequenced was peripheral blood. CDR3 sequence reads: CAWSVGQGNEKLFF. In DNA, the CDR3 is TGTGCCTGGAGTGTAGGGCAGGGTAATGAAAAACTGTTTTTT. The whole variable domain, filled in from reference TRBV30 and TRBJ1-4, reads SQTIHQWPATLVQPVGSPLSLECTVEGTSNPNLYWYRQAAGRGLQLLFYSVGIGQISSEVPQNLSASRPQDRQFILSSKKLLLSDSGFYLCAWSVGQGNEKLFFGSGTQLSVL.